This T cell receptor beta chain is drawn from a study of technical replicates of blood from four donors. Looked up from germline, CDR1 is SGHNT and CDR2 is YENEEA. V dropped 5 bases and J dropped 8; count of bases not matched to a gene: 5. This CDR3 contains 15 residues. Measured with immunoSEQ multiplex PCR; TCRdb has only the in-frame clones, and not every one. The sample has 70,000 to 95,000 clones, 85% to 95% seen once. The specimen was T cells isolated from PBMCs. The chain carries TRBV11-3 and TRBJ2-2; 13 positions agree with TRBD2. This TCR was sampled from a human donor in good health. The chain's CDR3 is CASSPTSGRSGELFF. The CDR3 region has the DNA TGTGCCAGCAGCCCGACTAGCGGGAGGAGTGGGGAGCTGTTTTTT.